Presented here are 10 T cell receptor beta chains from one specimen sequenced in a study of shared clonotypes between healthy human individuals. The method was immunoSEQ multiplex PCR; TCRdb's version includes in-frame clones alone and lacks a portion of them. This sample carries over a million clones, more than 75% of them seen once, and the ten largest clones take approximately 0.5%. Sample: memory CD4+ T cells from PBMCs. Indicated subset: CD45RA-negative fraction. These receptor sequences come from a man aged 18-30 years in good health. Some clones in this sample may be carry-over from other donors' samples.

This chain uses TRBV5-1 with TRBJ2-1; maybe TRBD2 (6 bases). The CDR3 spans 14 residues. Looked up from germline, CDR1 is SGHRS and CDR2 is YFSETQ. Trimming removed 5 bases from V and 8 bases from J, with 17 bases in between. This CDR3 reads CASSPGVGFDEQFF. The CDR3 DNA follows: TGCGCCAGCAGTCCGGGGGTCGGGTTCGATGAGCAGTTCTTC.

This clone was counted a few times. The V call is TRBV11-2, the J call TRBJ2-1; D call uncertain. V dropped 6 bases and J dropped 2 bases, with 8 bases sitting between them. The CDR3 sequence is 13 residues long. CDR1 is SGHAT, CDR2 FQNNGV, per germline. The CDR3 sequence is CASRSDPYNEQFF. For the CDR3, the DNA is TGTGCCAGCAGGAGCGACCCCTACAATGAGCAGTTCTTC. Using reference TRBV11-2 and TRBJ2-1 for the parts outside the CDR3, the full variable domain is EAGVAQSPRYKIIEKRQSVAFWCNPISGHATLYWYQQILGQGPKLLIQFQNNGVVDDSQLPKDRFSAERLKGVDSTLKIQPAKLEDSAVYLCASRSDPYNEQFFGPGTRLTVL.

This clone was detected only a few times. The rearrangement links TRBV6-1 to TRBJ1-2; weak D call: TRBD1 (6 bases). Germline V gives CDR1 MNHNS, CDR2 SASEGT. Trimming took 5 bases from V and 8 from J, leaving 15 bases between them. CDR3 length: 13 amino acids. CDR3 amino acids: CASSIDRSGGYTF. The DNA for the CDR3 is TGTGCCAGCAGTATCGACAGGTCCGGGGGCTACACCTTC.

The chain combines TRBV9 with TRBJ2-7; D is ambiguous. The CDR3 consists of 14 residues. Trimming pared 2 bases from V and 2 bases from J, leaving 11 bases between. The germline V gene has CDR1 SGDLS and CDR2 YYNGEE. CDR3 sequence (DNA): TGTGCCAGCAGCGTGGCAGCGCAAACCTACGAGCAGTACTTC. Translated, it gives CASSVAAQTYEQYF.

The chain uses TRBV19 and TRBJ1-5; D not certain. From germline, CDR1 is LNHDA and CDR2 SQIVND (reference sequence). Deletions cut 7 bases from V and 3 bases from J, with 16 bases between. This CDR3 contains 15 residues. The CDR3: CASTSPTRSNQPQHF. The CDR3 region has the DNA TGTGCCAGTACCTCCCCTACCCGTTCCAATCAGCCCCAGCATTTT.

In the case of this clone: This likely reflects a read error, since a far larger clone is one base away. The genes are TRBV7-9 and TRBJ2-7; 7 nucleotides line up with TRBD2. The CDR3 loop spans 11 amino acids. In germline, CDR1 is SEHNR, CDR2 FQNEAQ (reference sequence). The CDR3 protein is CASSRDYEQCF. Written as DNA, the CDR3 is TGTGCCAGCAGCCGGGACTACGAGCAGTGCTTC.

This rearrangement joins TRBV29-1 to TRBJ2-3; TRBD2 might be the D (7 bases). Trimming left V 0 bases short and J 1 base short, with 14 bases between. In germline, CDR1 is SQVTM, CDR2 ANQGSEA. This CDR3 contains 16 residues. The CDR3 bases are TGCAGCGTTGAAGATCTGGCGCGGGGGCGCACAGATACGCAGTATTTT. Protein product: CSVEDLARGRTDTQYF.

The chain carries TRBV28 and TRBJ1-5, with 11 nucleotides matching TRBD1. This CDR3 is 14 amino acids long. CDR1 is MDHEN, CDR2 SYDVKM, per germline. The V gene end was trimmed by 2 bases and the J gene end by 6 bases; junction bases not matched to a gene: 0. The CDR3 reads CASSLGQGAQPQHF. Here the CDR3 DNA reads TGTGCCAGCAGTTTAGGACAGGGGGCTCAGCCCCAGCATTTT.

This clone was picked up one time. The genes are TRBV28 and TRBJ2-5; D is perhaps TRBD2 (5 bases). V lost 6 bases and J lost 4, with 18 bases in between. CDR3 length: 15 residues. Germline V gives CDR1 MDHEN, CDR2 SYDVKM. DNA of the CDR3: TGTGCCAGCAGCCCTAGGTCCCCGGGGTTAGAGACCCAGTACTTC. As protein: CASSPRSPGLETQYF.

V gene TRBV5-1 combines with J gene TRBJ2-3; D is unclear. V was clipped by 4 bases and J by 0 bases, with 9 bases between them. Looked up from germline, CDR1 is SGHRS and CDR2 is YFSETQ. CDR3 length: 14 amino acids. Here the CDR3 DNA reads TGCGCCAGCAGCCCGGCATTTAGCACAGATACGCAGTATTTT. It translates to CASSPAFSTDTQYF.